This TCR beta chain was found in a study of neoadjuvant anti-PD-1 for oral cavity cancer. This clone was recorded a few times. Repertoires were generated with immunoSEQ multiplex PCR, while TCRdb's copy carries only in-frame clones and drops some. The table has approximately 14,000 clones, about four fifths seen once. The CDR3 loop spans 17 amino acids. Trimming stripped 3 bases from V and 8 bases from J, with 23 bases between. In germline, CDR1 is MDHEN, CDR2 SYDVKM. Stated time point: after neoadjuvant nivolumab, at surgical resection. The patients had HPV-negative, locally advanced oral cavity squamous cell carcinoma.

This receptor was identified in a person aged 35-79 years with oral cavity squamous cell carcinoma. This chain links TRBV28 with TRBJ2-1, with no clear D. Sequencing was performed on PBMCs, taken after nivolumab (anti-PD-1) treatment. The chain's CDR3 is CASSFSNGLPKGHEQFF. The CDR3 coding sequence is TGTGCCAGCAGTTTTAGTAACGGTCTGCCAAAAGGGCATGAGCAGTTCTTC. Full variable domain (rest looked up from reference TRBV28 and TRBJ2-1): DVKVTQSSRYLVKRTGEKVFLECVQDMDHENMFWYRQDPGLGLRLIYFSYDVKMKEKGDIPEGYSVSREKKERFSLILESASTNQTSMYLCASSFSNGLPKGHEQFFGPGTRLTVL.